This T cell receptor beta chain stems from a study of blood T cell repertoires in COVID-19. Study overall: Some COVID-19 samples were acute and others convalescent; all came from the United States, Italy and Spain. PBMCs, B-cell-depleted T cells, or T cells provided the cDNA or gDNA that made up the material.

The CDR3 is 16 residues long. In germline, CDR1 is LNHDA, CDR2 SQIVND (reference sequence). Trimming stripped 5 bases from V and 0 bases from J, with 14 bases between. This clone was seen only a few times. In the original processing: Using reference gene primer amplification, nucleated cell counts were estimated. Measured with immunoSEQ multiplex PCR; TCRdb has only the in-frame clones, and not every one. D and trimming come from the DNA, and the V and J calls and clone size come from that table. This table has approximately 170,000 clones, around 90% appearing once. The chain employs TRBV19 and TRBJ1-5; tentative D call: TRBD1 (6 bases). The sequencing sample was made of peripheral blood. This clonotype was obtained from a man aged 55 to 70 with active or convalescent COVID-19. The CDR3 sequence: CASSPGTLDSNQPQHF. CDR3 in DNA: TGTGCCAGTAGTCCTGGGACACTCGATAGCAATCAGCCCCAGCATTTT.